This passage covers 32 T cell receptor beta chains from one sample sequenced in a study of cytomegalovirus exposure and HLA in healthy donors (dated by TCRdb to 2015 to 2018). Library creation used the immunoSEQ multiplex PCR assay. For the multiplex PCR, a mixture combining 60 forward primers for TCR Vbeta segments and 13 reverse primers for TCR Jbeta segments was used. Not all clones reach the TCRdb copy of this immuneACCESS table, which keeps in-frame sequences only. Checked studies attribute under half of the gap to unresolved V genes and leave the rest unexplained. The sample table contains 160,000 or so clones; only one count was recorded for around three quarters of them. The top ten clonotypes cover less than 2% of the sample. The sample comprised PBMCs. Every receptor here comes from a man in his forties in good health and CMV-seronegative.

Written as DNA, the CDR3 is TGTGCCAGCAGCTTGTCACTTCTCAATGAGCAGTTCTTC. As protein: CASSLSLLNEQFF. The chain recombines TRBV5-4 with TRBJ2-1, with D unclear. From germline, CDR1 is SGHNT and CDR2 YYREEE (reference sequence). This CDR3 is built from 13 residues. The germline V and J ends were trimmed by 1 base and 6 bases, with 8 bases remaining between them.

The table lists this clone with a few counts. The CDR3 sequence: CAWSVTGLSSYNEQFF. The CDR3 DNA reads TGTGCCTGGAGTGTCACGGGTCTAAGCTCCTACAATGAGCAGTTCTTC. The V call is TRBV30, the J call TRBJ2-1; no definite D call. The CDR3 sequence is 16 residues long. Trimming cost V 0 bases and J 0 bases, with 12 bases left between them. Germline V lookup: CDR1 GTSNPN, CDR2 SVGIG (reference sequence). The variable domain in full, with the rest retrieved from reference TRBV30 and TRBJ2-1, is SQTIHQWPATLVQPVGSPLSLECTVEGTSNPNLYWYRQAAGRGLQLLFYSVGIGQISSEVPQNLSASRPQDRQFILSSKKLLLSDSGFYLCAWSVTGLSSYNEQFFGPGTRLTVL.

Only a few counts were recorded for this clone. The rearrangement uses TRBV27 and TRBJ1-2; 8 nucleotides agree with TRBD1. CDR1 MNHEY and CDR2 SMNVEV come from the germline V gene (reference sequence). V lost 4 bases, J lost 4 bases, and 11 bases stayed unmatched. The CDR3 has 16 amino acids. CDR3 sequence reads: CASSSTGTGWPYGYTF. The CDR3 region has the DNA TGTGCCAGCAGTTCCACCGGGACAGGATGGCCCTATGGCTACACCTTC.

The rearrangement links TRBV9 to TRBJ2-5; 8 nucleotides match TRBD1. With 3 bases clipped from V and 5 bases from J, the junction kept 9 bases outside the gene matches. Germline V gene lookup returns CDR1 SGDLS and CDR2 YYNGEE. This CDR3 spans 15 amino acids. CDR3 sequence: CASSADRGNVETQYF. The DNA for the CDR3 is TGTGCCAGCAGCGCCGACAGGGGTAACGTGGAGACCCAGTACTTC. The complete variable domain, with remaining parts taken from reference TRBV9 and TRBJ2-5, reads DSGVTQTPKHLITATGQRVTLRCSPRSGDLSVYWYQQSLDQGLQFLIQYYNGEERAKGNILERFSAQQFPDLHSELNLSSLELGDSALYFCASSADRGNVETQYFGPGTRLLVL.

The gene calls are TRBV14 and TRBJ2-2, with 7 bases lining up with TRBD2. There are 15 residues in the CDR3. Germline V gene sequence: CDR1 SGHDN, CDR2 FVKESK. V shed 1 base, J shed 7 bases, and the junction held 6 bases outside the gene matches. CDR3 DNA: TGTGCCAGCAGCCAAGTCTTGACTAGCCACGGGGAGCTGTTTTTT. It specifies CASSQVLTSHGELFF.

Here the CDR3 reads CASSSRTGGLGETQYF. The DNA for the CDR3 is TGTGCCAGCAGTTCCCGGACAGGGGGCCTGGGGGAGACCCAGTACTTC. The chain employs TRBV28 and TRBJ2-5; the match to TRBD1 covers 11 bases. There are 16 residues in the CDR3. Germline V gene sequence: CDR1 MDHEN, CDR2 SYDVKM. J was trimmed by 5 bases and V by 4 bases; bases with no gene match: 9.

This sequence joins TRBV21-1 and TRBJ2-7; the table calls TRBD2, which could not be checked here. TRBV21-1 is shown as a pseudogene. The CDR3 covers 11 residues. DNA for the CDR3: TGTGCCGCCTCGGGGTTCTACGAGCAGTACTTC. Translated: CAASGFYEQYF.

The V gene is TRBV2, the J gene TRBJ1-5; perhaps TRBD1 as D (5 bases). Deletions cut 4 bases from V and 1 base from J, with 14 bases between. This CDR3 has 16 residues. The germline V gene encodes CDR1 SNHLY and CDR2 FYNNEI. CDR3 DNA sequence: TGTGCCAGCAGTGGGGGGGTCAGGACAAGCAATCAGCCCCAGCATTTT. Its protein is CASSGGVRTSNQPQHF. Combining the CDR3 with reference TRBV2 and TRBJ1-5 gives the whole variable domain EPEVTQTPSHQVTQMGQEVILRCVPISNHLYFYWYRQILGQKVEFLVSFYNNEISEKSEIFDDQFSVERPDGSNFTLKIRSTKLEDSAMYFCASSGGVRTSNQPQHFGDGTRLSIL.

The chain combines TRBV7-9 with TRBJ2-3; no clear D gene. CDR3 length: 14 amino acids. Germline V lookup: CDR1 SEHNR, CDR2 FQNEAQ (reference sequence). V was cut by 5 bases and J by 13 bases, with 22 bases left in between. Here the CDR3 DNA reads TGTGCCAGCAGCCCCCCGAATAGCCCCCAACCGGAGTATTTT. Residues: CASSPPNSPQPEYF.

The V call is TRBV28, the J call TRBJ2-7; TRBD2 matches 8 bases. Trimming removed 5 bases from V and 2 bases from J; junction bases left unmatched: 11. The germline CDR1 and CDR2 sequences are MDHEN and SYDVKM. This CDR3 spans 16 amino acids. CDR3 sequence (DNA): TGTGCCAGCAGTGCCCCACTCAGCGGGGGTGCCTACGAGCAGTACTTC. Translated, it gives CASSAPLSGGAYEQYF.

On this clone itself: The sample carries other DNA sequences with the same CDR3. The CDR3 spells CASSLGQGYGYTF. CDR3 bases: TGTGCCAGCAGCTTAGGCCAGGGTTATGGCTACACCTTC. The V call is TRBV7-2, the J call TRBJ1-2, with D possibly being TRBD1 (5 bases). The V gene lost 1 base and the J gene lost 5 bases, with 8 bases spanning the gap. This CDR3 region has 13 residues. The germline V gene has CDR1 SGHTA and CDR2 FQGNSA. The full variable domain, rest sourced from reference TRBV7-2 and TRBJ1-2, is GAGVSQSPSNKVTEKGKDVELRCDPISGHTALYWYRQSLGQGLEFLIYFQGNSAPDKSGLPSDRFSAERTGGSVSTLTIQRTQQEDSAVYLCASSLGQGYGYTFGSGTRLTVV.

V is TRBV19 and J is TRBJ2-7; D unresolved. This CDR3 contains 12 residues. Germline V gene lookup returns CDR1 LNHDA and CDR2 SQIVND (reference sequence). The ends were cut back, 3 bases at V and 5 bases at J, with 8 bases in the middle. The DNA of the CDR3 is TGTGCCAGTAGTATTAATCCCCACGAGCAGTACTTC. Translation gives CASSINPHEQYF.

This clone has a handful of counts. The chain employs TRBV9 and TRBJ2-2; 9 nucleotides line up with TRBD1. This CDR3 region has 14 residues. The ends lost 0 bases at V and 6 bases at J; junction bases unmatched: 0. The V gene's germline CDR1 is SGDLS and CDR2 YYNGEE. The CDR3 bases are TGTGCCAGCAGCGTAGGACAGGGGGCCGGGGAGCTGTTTTTT. Its translation: CASSVGQGAGELFF. Drawing the rest from reference TRBV9 and TRBJ2-2, the complete variable domain is DSGVTQTPKHLITATGQRVTLRCSPRSGDLSVYWYQQSLDQGLQFLIQYYNGEERAKGNILERFSAQQFPDLHSELNLSSLELGDSALYFCASSVGQGAGELFFGEGSRLTVL.

The chain couples TRBV5-1 to TRBJ1-4; the D gene is possibly TRBD1 (6 bases). Germline V CDR1 and CDR2: SGHRS, YFSETQ. V was shortened by 5 bases and J by 8 bases, with 13 bases between the two germline ends. The CDR3 is 13 residues long. The CDR3 DNA sequence: TGCGCCAGCAGGGACAGTGGAGACGAAAAACTGTTTTTT. Its protein is CASRDSGDEKLFF.

The genes are TRBV5-6 and TRBJ1-5; 12 positions match TRBD1. The CDR3 is 15 residues long. From germline, CDR1 is SGHDT and CDR2 YYEEEE. The V segment lost 2 bases and the J segment 7 bases; nucleotides outside the gene matches: 4. The CDR3 region has the DNA TGTGCCAGCAGCTTAGGGACAGGGGGCGGGCAGCCCCAGCATTTT. This gives the protein CASSLGTGGGQPQHF.

The genes are TRBV15 and TRBJ1-1, with 7 bases identical to TRBD1. The CDR3 sequence is 16 residues long. Losses at the gene ends were 0 bases for V and 0 bases for J; bases not matched to a gene: 4. Germline V gene data show CDR1 as LNHNV and CDR2 as YYDKDF (reference sequence). Here the CDR3 reads CATSRDLGTVNTEAFF. The CDR3 nucleotides read TGTGCCACCAGCAGAGATCTCGGGACAGTGAACACTGAAGCTTTCTTT.

The chain joins TRBV7-2 to TRBJ2-2, with TRBD2 as a possible D gene (5 bases). Trimming took 5 bases from V and 3 from J, leaving 16 bases between them. Germline V lookup: CDR1 SGHTA, CDR2 FQGNSA. The CDR3 is 16 amino acids. Here the CDR3 reads CASSRSLWGDTGELFF. The CDR3 nucleotides are TGTGCCAGCAGCCGTTCGCTCTGGGGAGACACCGGGGAGCTGTTTTTT.

Comments on this clone: One end of the junction fails to match germline, which may point to a read error. The V call is TRBV7-9, the J call TRBJ2-3; D gene unclear. CDR1 and CDR2 (germline): SEHNR, FQNEAQ (reference sequence). The length of the CDR3 is 12 residues. CDR3 loop: CSSSPYTDTQYF. As DNA, the CDR3 is TGTTCCAGCAGCCCTTACACAGATACGCAGTATTTT.

The chain joins TRBV29-1 to TRBJ1-2; 9 positions match TRBD1. The germline CDR1 and CDR2 sequences are SQVTM and ANQGSEA. The length of the CDR3 is 13 residues. V was clipped by 6 bases and J by 4 bases; unmatched bases: 6. CDR3 bases: TGCAGCGTGCGGACAGGGGAGACCTATGGCTACACCTTC. This sequence encodes CSVRTGETYGYTF.

The V and J genes are TRBV5-4 and TRBJ2-7, with 10 bases fitting TRBD1. The CDR3 is 15 residues long. Germline V CDR1 and CDR2: SGHNT, YYREEE (reference sequence). V was pared by 4 bases and J by 5 bases, with 9 bases of the junction left unmatched. CDR3 amino acids: CASSLPPGTGDEQYF. DNA of the CDR3: TGTGCCAGCAGCCTCCCCCCCGGGACAGGGGACGAGCAGTACTTC.

This chain links TRBV2 with TRBJ1-2; D is uncertain. The germline gives CDR1 SNHLY, CDR2 FYNNEI. The CDR3 spans 13 residues. Trimming cost V 1 base and J 5 bases, with 8 bases left between them. CDR3 sequence: CASSEEALYGYTF. CDR3 DNA: TGTGCCAGCAGTGAAGAGGCACTATATGGCTACACCTTC.

The genes are TRBV6-6 and TRBJ1-1, with D tentatively TRBD1 (6 bases). V lost 5 bases to trimming and J lost 8 bases, with 9 bases between them. Germline V gene sequence: CDR1 MNHNY, CDR2 SVGAGI (reference sequence). This CDR3 contains 11 residues. CDR3 region: CASSPGTEAFF. The CDR3 bases are TGTGCCAGCAGTCCCGGGACAGAAGCTTTCTTT.

This clone was picked up a small number of times. V usage is TRBV4-1 and J usage is TRBJ1-2; D may be TRBD1 (5 bases). This CDR3 has 14 residues. V lost 5 bases and J 4 bases, leaving 14 bases between the germline ends. Germline CDR1 is MGHRA and CDR2 is YSYEKL. The CDR3 nucleotides are TGCGCCAGCAGCAGCGTCGGGGGTAGCTATGGCTACACCTTC. Encoded protein: CASSSVGGSYGYTF.

This chain connects TRBV27 to TRBJ1-1, with D unclear. CDR1 MNHEY and CDR2 SMNVEV come from the germline V gene (reference sequence). This CDR3 region has 8 residues. Trimming left V 5 bases short and J 11 bases short, with 3 bases between. The CDR3, as DNA: TGTGCCAGCAGTCCTGCTTTCTTT. Amino acids: CASSPAFF.

The V gene is TRBV7-2, the J gene TRBJ2-7; possibly TRBD2 for D (7 bases). Germline values: CDR1 SGHTA, CDR2 FQGNSA. CDR3 length: 15 residues. The V end was cut by 5 bases, the J end by 3 bases, with 17 bases between. This CDR3 is CASSQVGGGFYEQYV. CDR3 nucleotides: TGTGCCAGCAGCCAGGTAGGGGGGGGCTTCTACGAGCAGTACGTC.

The chain has TRBV9 and TRBJ2-3, with 12 bases fitting TRBD2. This CDR3 has 16 amino acids. Losses at the gene ends were 3 bases for V and 2 bases for J; bases not matched to a gene: 4. Per the germline V gene, CDR1 is SGDLS and CDR2 is YYNGEE. DNA for the CDR3: TGTGCCAGCAGCGAGCTAGCGGGAGGGGACACAGATACGCAGTATTTT. Its protein is CASSELAGGDTDTQYF.

This clone was observed a handful of times. The DNA of the CDR3 is TGCGCCAGCAGCTTCCTAGCGGAACCCCCCACCGAGCAGTACTTC. This sequence encodes CASSFLAEPPTEQYF. The rearrangement joins TRBV5-1 to TRBJ2-5; 7 bases align to TRBD2. TRBJ2-7 explains the end of the DNA better; the J call may be wrong. The germline gives CDR1 SGHRS, CDR2 YFSETQ. CDR3 size: 15 residues.

This rearrangement joins TRBV27 to TRBJ2-5, with a tentative D call TRBD1 (6 bases). CDR1 is MNHEY and CDR2 is SMNVEV in the germline V gene (reference sequence). Trimming shortened V by 5 bases and J by 2 bases, and 6 bases separated the two germline ends. This CDR3 has 12 residues. Written as DNA, the CDR3 is TGTGCCAGCAGTCAGGGGCAAGAGACCCAGTACTTC. Translating gives CASSQGQETQYF.

V usage is TRBV6-5 and J usage is TRBJ1-4; TRBD1 aligns across 7 bases. The J segment lost 8 bases and the V segment lost 0 bases, leaving 6 bases of the junction unmatched. CDR1 and CDR2 from the germline V gene are MNHEY and SVGAGI. The CDR3 totals 15 residues. This chain's CDR3 is CASSYSGTAGEKLFF. CDR3 DNA: TGTGCCAGCAGTTACTCTGGGACAGCTGGGGAAAAACTGTTTTTT.

This clone was counted a single time. The CDR3 DNA reads TGTGCCAGTAGTATAGATCTCGGAGGGAATAGCAATCAGCCCCAGCATTTT. Amino acids: CASSIDLGGNSNQPQHF. The rearrangement joins TRBV19 to TRBJ1-5; no clear D. V was shortened by 0 bases and J by 0 bases, with 12 bases between the two germline ends. In germline, CDR1 is LNHDA, CDR2 SQIVND (reference sequence). The CDR3 spans 17 residues.

The V gene is TRBV5-1, the J gene TRBJ1-5, with D maybe TRBD1 (5 bases). V was pared by 7 bases and J by 4 bases, with 21 bases between. The germline CDR1 and CDR2 sequences are SGHRS and YFSETQ. The CDR3 totals 16 residues. CDR3 nucleotides: TGCGCCAGCTCTCCTGGGGGGGGGACCCCTAATCAGCCCCAGCATTTT. Amino acids: CASSPGGGTPNQPQHF.

CDR3 sequence reads: CASQFKAPVYMSTDTQYF. DNA of the CDR3: TGTGCCAGCCAGTTTAAAGCGCCCGTCTATATGTCCACAGATACGCAGTATTTT. The J gene is TRBJ2-3, the V gene TRBV6-4; D call uncertain. Germline values: CDR1 MRHNA, CDR2 SNTAGT. Trimming shortened V by 8 bases and J by 2 bases, and 26 bases separated the two germline ends. The CDR3 runs 18 residues.